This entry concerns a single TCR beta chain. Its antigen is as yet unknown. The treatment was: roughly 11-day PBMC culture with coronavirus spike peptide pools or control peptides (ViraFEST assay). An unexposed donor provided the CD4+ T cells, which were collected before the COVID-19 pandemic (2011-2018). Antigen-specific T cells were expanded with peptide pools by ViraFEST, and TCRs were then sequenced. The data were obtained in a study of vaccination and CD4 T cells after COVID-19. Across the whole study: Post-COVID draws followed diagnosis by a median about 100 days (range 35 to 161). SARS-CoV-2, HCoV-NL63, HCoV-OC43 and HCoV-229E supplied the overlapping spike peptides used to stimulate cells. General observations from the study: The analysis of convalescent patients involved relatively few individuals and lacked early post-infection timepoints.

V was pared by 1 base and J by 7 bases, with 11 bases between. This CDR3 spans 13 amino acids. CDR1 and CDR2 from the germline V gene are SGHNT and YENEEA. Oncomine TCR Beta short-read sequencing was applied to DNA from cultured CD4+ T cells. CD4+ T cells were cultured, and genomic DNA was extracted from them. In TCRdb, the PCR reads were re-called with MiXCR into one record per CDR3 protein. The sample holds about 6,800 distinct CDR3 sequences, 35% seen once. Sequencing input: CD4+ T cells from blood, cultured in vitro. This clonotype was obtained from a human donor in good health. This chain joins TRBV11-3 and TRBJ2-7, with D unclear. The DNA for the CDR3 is TGTGCCAGCAGCTTAGGTTTATTGTCGGAGCAGTACTTC. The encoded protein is CASSLGLLSEQYF.